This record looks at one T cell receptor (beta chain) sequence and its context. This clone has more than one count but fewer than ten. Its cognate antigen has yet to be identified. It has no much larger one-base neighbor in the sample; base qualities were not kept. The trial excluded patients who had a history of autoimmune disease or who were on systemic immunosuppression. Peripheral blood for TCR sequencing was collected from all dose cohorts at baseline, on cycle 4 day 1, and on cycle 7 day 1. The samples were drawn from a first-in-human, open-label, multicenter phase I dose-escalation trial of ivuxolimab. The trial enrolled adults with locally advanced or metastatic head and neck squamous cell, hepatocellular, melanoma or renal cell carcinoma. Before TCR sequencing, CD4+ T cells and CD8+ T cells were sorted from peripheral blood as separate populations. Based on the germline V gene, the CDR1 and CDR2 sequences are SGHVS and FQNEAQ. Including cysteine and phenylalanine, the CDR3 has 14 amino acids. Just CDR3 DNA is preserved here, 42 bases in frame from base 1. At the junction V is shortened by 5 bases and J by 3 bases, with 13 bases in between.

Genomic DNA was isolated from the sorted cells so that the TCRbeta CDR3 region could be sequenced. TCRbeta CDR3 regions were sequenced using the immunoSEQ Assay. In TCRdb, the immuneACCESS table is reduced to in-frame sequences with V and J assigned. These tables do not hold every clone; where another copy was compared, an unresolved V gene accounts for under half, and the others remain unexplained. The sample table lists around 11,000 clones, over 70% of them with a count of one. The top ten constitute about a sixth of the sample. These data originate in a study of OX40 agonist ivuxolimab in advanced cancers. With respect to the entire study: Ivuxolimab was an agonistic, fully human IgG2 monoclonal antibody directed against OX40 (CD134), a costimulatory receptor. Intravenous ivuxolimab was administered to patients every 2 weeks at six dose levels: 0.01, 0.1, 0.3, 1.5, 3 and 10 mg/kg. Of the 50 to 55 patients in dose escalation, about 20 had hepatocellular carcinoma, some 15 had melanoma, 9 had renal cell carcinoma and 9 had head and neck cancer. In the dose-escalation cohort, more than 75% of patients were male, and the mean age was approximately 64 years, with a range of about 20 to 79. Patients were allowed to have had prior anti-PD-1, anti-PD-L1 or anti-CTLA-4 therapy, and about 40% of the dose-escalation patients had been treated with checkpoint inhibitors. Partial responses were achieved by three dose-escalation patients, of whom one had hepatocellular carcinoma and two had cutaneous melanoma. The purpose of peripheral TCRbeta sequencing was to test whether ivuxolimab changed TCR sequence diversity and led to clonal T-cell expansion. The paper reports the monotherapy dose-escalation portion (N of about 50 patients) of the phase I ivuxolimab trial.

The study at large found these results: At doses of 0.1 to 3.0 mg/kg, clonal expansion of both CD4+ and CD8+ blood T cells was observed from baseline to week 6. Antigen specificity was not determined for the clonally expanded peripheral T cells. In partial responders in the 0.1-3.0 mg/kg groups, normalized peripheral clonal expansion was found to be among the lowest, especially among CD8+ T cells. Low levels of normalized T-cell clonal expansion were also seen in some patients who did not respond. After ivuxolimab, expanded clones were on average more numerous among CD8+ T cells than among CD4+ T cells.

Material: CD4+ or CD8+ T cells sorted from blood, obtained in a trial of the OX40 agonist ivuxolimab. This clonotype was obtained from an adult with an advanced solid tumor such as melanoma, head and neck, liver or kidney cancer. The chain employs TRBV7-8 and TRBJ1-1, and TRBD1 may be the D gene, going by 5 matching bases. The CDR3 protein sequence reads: CASSQRGPYTEAFF. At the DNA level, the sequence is TGTGCCAGCAGCCAACGGGGACCTTACACTGAAGCTTTCTTT.